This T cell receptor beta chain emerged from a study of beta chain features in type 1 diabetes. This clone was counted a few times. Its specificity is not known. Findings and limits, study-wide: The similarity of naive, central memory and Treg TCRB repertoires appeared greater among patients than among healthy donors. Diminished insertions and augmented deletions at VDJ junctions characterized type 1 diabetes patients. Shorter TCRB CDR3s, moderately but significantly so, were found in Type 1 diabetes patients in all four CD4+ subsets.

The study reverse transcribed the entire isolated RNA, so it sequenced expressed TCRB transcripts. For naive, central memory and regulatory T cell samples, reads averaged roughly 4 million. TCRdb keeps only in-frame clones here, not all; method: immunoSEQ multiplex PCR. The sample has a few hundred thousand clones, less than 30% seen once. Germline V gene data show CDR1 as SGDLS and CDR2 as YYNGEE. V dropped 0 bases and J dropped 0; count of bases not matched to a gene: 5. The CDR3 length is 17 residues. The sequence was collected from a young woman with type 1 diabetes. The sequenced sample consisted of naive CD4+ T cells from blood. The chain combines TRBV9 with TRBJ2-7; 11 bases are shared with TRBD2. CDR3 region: CASSVAPLAGGSYEQYF. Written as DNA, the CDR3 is TGTGCCAGCAGCGTAGCTCCCCTAGCGGGAGGCTCCTACGAGCAGTACTTC.